One TCR beta chain is described in this entry. Original handling: Counts of nucleated cells, estimated from reference gene primer amplification, were obtained. Profiling relied on immunoSEQ multiplex PCR, and the TCRdb table lists in-frame clones only, not all of them. V and J calls plus clone size are reproduced from that table; the DNA served to infer D and trimming. The table has around 180,000 clones, about three quarters seen once. This CDR3 comprises 15 residues. The V end lost 4 bases, the J end lost 0 bases, and 13 bases lay between the germline ends. Germline V gene data show CDR1 as SGHRS and CDR2 as YFSETQ. Seattle's cohort entered during active infection and was followed longitudinally. This specimen comes from a study of blood T cell repertoires in COVID-19. Across the whole study: Both acute and convalescent COVID-19 samples were obtained from the United States, Italy and Spain.

The sample comprised peripheral blood. The rearrangement links TRBV5-1 to TRBJ2-5; D unresolved. The receptor comes from a woman aged 80 or older with COVID-19, enrolled during active disease. CDR3 sequence reads: CASSPSWSDQETQYF. In DNA form, the CDR3 reads TGCGCCAGCAGCCCGAGCTGGAGCGACCAAGAGACCCAGTACTTC.